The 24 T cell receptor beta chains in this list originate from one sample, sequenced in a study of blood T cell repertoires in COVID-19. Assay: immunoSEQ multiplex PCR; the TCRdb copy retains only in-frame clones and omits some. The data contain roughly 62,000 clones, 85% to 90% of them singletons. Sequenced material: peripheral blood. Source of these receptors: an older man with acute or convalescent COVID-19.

The CDR3 nucleotides are TGCGCCAGCAGTCAATCGTTGGGTTCAAAAGCCTACGGGTACGAGCAGTACTTC. Encoded protein: CASSQSLGSKAYGYEQYF. The J gene is TRBJ2-7, the V gene TRBV23-1; no clear D. TRBV23-1 is given ORF status, its function remaining uncertain. V lost 0 bases and J 4 bases, leaving 22 bases between the germline ends. CDR3 length: 18 residues.

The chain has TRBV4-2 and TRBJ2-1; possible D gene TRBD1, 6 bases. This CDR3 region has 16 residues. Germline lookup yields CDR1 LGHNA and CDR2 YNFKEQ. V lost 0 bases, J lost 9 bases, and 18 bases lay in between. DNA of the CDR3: TGTGCCAGCAGCCAAGATCCCGGACAGACTCATGGTGAGCAGTTCTTC. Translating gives CASSQDPGQTHGEQFF.

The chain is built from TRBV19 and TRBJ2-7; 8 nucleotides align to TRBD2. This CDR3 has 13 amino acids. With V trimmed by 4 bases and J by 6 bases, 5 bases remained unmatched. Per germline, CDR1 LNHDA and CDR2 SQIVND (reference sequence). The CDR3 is CASSTQAGVEQYF. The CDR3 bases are TGTGCCAGTAGTACGCAAGCGGGAGTCGAGCAGTACTTC.

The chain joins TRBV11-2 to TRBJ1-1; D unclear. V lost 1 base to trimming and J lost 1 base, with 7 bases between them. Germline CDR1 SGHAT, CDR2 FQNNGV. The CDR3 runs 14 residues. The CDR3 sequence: CASSLGSTNTEAFF. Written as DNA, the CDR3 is TGTGCCAGCAGCTTAGGGAGTACGAACACTGAAGCTTTCTTT.

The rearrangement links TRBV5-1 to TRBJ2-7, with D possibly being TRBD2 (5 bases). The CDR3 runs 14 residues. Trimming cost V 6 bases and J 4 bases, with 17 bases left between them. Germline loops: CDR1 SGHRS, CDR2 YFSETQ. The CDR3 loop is CASIPGVGLYEQYF. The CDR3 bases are TGCGCCAGCATCCCCGGGGTGGGTCTTTACGAGCAGTACTTC.

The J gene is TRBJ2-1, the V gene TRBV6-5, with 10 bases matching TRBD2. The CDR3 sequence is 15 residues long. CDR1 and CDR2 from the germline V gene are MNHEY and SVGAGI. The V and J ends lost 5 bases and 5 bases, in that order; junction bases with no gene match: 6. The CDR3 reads CASSRWTSGHNEQFF. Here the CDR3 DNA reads TGTGCCAGCAGTCGCTGGACTAGCGGACACAATGAGCAGTTCTTC.

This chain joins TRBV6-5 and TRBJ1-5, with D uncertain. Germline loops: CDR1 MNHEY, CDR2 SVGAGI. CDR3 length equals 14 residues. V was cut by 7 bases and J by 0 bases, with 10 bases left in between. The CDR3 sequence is CASIAPYSNQPQHF. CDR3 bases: TGTGCCAGCATAGCGCCTTATAGCAATCAGCCCCAGCATTTT.

The CDR3 DNA reads TGTGCCAGCAGCTTAGGCGGGACAGGTTGGATCGGGGAGCTGTTTTTT. Residues: CASSLGGTGWIGELFF. The V gene is TRBV11-3, the J gene TRBJ2-2; 8 nucleotides align to TRBD1. CDR1 and CDR2 (germline): SGHNT, YENEEA. The CDR3 has 16 amino acids. V shed 1 base, J shed 7 bases, and the junction held 8 bases outside the gene matches.

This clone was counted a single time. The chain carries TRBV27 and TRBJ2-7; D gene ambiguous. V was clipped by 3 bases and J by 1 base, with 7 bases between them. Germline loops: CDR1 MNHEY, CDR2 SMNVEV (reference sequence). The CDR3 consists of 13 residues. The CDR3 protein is CASSFISSYEQYF. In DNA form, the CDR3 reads TGTGCCAGCAGTTTTATCTCGTCCTACGAGCAGTACTTC.

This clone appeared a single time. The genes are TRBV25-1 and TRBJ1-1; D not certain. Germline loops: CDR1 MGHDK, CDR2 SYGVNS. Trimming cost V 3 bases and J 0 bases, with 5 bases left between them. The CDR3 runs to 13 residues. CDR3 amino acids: CASSDGVNTEAFF. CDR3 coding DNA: TGTGCCAGCAGTGACGGAGTGAACACTGAAGCTTTCTTT.

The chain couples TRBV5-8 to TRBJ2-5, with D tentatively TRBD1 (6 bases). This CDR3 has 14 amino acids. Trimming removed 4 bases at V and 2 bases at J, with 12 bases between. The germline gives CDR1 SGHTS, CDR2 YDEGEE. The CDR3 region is CASSARTVQETQYF. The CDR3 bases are TGTGCCAGCAGCGCGAGGACAGTTCAAGAGACCCAGTACTTC.

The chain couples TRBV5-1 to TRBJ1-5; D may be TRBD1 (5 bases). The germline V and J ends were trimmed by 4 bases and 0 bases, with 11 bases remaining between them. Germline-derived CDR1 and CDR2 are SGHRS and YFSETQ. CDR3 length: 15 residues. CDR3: CASSPGGYSNQPQHF. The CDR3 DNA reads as TGCGCCAGCAGCCCGGGGGGGTATAGCAATCAGCCCCAGCATTTT.

The CDR3 sequence is CASSWDTQPQHF. CDR3 bases: TGTGCCAGCAGTTGGGACACGCAGCCCCAGCATTTT. J is TRBJ1-5 and V is TRBV7-9; D may be TRBD1 (6 bases). The CDR3 has 12 residues. The germline gives CDR1 SEHNR, CDR2 FQNEAQ (reference sequence). V gave up 6 bases and J gave up 7 bases, with 10 bases separating them.

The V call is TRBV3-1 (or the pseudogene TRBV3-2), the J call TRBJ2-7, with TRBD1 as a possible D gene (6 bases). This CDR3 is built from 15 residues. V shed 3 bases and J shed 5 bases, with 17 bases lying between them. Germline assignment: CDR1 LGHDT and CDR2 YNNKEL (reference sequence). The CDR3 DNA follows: TGTGCCAGCAGCCAGGGGACACGACGAACTGACGAGCAGTACTTC. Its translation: CASSQGTRRTDEQYF.

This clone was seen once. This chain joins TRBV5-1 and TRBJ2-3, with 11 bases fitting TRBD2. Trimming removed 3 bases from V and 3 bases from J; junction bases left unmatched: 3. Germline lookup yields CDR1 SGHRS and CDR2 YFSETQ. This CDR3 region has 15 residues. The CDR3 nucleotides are TGCGCCAGCAGCTGGAGGACTAGCGGGACAGATACGCAGTATTTT. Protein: CASSWRTSGTDTQYF.

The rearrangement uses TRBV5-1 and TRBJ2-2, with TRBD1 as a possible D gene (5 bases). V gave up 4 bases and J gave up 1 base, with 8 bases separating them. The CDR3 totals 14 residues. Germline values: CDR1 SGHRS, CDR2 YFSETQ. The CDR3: CASSQDRNTGELFF. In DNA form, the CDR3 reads TGCGCCAGCAGCCAAGACAGGAACACCGGGGAGCTGTTTTTT.

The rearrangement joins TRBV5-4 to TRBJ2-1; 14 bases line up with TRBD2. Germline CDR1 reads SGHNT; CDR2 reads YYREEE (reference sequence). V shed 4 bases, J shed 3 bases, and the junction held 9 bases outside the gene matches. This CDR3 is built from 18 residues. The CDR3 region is CASSRGGTSGRSYNEQFF. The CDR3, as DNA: TGTGCCAGCAGCCGGGGCGGGACTAGCGGGAGAAGCTACAATGAGCAGTTCTTC. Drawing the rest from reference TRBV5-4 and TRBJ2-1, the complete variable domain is ETGVTQSPTHLIKTRGQQVTLRCSSQSGHNTVSWYQQALGQGPQFIFQYYREEENGRGNFPPRFSGLQFPNYSSELNVNALELDDSALYLCASSRGGTSGRSYNEQFFGPGTRLTVL.

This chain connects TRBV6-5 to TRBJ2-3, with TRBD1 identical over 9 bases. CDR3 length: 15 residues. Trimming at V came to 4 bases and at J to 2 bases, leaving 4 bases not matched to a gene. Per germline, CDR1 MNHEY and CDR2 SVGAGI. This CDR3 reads CASSLWTGVTDTQYF. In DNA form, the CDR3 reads TGTGCCAGCAGTTTATGGACAGGGGTCACAGATACGCAGTATTTT.

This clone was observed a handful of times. The CDR3 loop is CASSLRTGATRTGELFF. The CDR3 DNA reads TGTGCCAGCAGCTTAAGGACAGGGGCAACGAGAACCGGGGAGCTGTTTTTT. V gene TRBV7-3 combines with J gene TRBJ2-2, with TRBD1 identical over 9 bases. CDR3 length equals 17 residues. The germline gives CDR1 SGHTA, CDR2 FQGTGA. Losses at the gene ends were 1 base for V and 5 bases for J; bases not matched to a gene: 8.

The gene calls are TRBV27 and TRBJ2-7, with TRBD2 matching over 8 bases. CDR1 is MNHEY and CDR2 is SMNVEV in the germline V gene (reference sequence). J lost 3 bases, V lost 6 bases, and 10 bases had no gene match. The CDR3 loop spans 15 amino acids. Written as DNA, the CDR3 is TGTGCCAGCAGCGCCATGGCGGGAGGACGCTACGAGCAGTACTTC. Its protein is CASSAMAGGRYEQYF.

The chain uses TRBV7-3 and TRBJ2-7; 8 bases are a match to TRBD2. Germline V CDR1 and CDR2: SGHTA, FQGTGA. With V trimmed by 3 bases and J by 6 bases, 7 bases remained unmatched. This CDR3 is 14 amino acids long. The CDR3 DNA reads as TGTGCCAGCAGCTTTAATATGGCGGGGGGCGAGCAGTACTTC. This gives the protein CASSFNMAGGEQYF.

CDR3 residues: CATSGGGFEQYF. The CDR3, as DNA: TGTGCCACCAGTGGGGGAGGGTTCGAGCAGTACTTC. This chain links TRBV24-1 with TRBJ2-7; 7 bases match TRBD2. Germline trimming cut 5 bases from V and 6 bases from J; bases unmatched to any gene: 3. Per germline, CDR1 KGHDR and CDR2 SFDVKD. The CDR3 sequence is 12 residues long.

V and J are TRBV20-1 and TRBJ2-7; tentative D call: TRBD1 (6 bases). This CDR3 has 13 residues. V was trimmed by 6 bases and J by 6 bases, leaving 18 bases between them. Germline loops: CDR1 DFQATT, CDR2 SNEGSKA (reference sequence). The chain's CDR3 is CSASRTALGEQYF. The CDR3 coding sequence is TGCAGTGCCAGTAGGACAGCCTTGGGCGAGCAGTACTTC.

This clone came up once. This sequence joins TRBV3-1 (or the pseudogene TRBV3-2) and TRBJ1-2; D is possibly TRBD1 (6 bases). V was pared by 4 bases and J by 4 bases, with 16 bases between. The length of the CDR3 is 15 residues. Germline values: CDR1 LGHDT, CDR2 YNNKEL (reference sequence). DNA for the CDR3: TGTGCCAGCAGCCTTGAACAGGGAAGGGGCTATGGCTACACCTTC. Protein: CASSLEQGRGYGYTF.